These T cell receptor beta chains were read from a single sample in a study of CD8 T cells in ankylosing spondylitis. TCRdb redid the calling of the 5' RACE reads with MiXCR, one entry per CDR3 protein. The sample records about 460,000 distinct CDR3 sequences, over 4% being singletons. Sequencing was performed on blood, either unsorted or a sorted T cell fraction (not recorded which). These receptors were obtained from a male donor with ankylosing spondylitis. CDR3s include the opening cysteine and the closing phenylalanine or tryptophan. The D gene is left open where the match is weak. Size is omitted from some rows. Given values are once, few, many or a class for expanded clones.

V gene	J gene	clone size	D gene	CDR3 protein	CDR3 DNA
TRBV24-1	TRBJ1-2	many	-	CAITDGYGYTF	TGTGCCATCACCGACGGATATGGCTACACCTTC
TRBV20-1	TRBJ1-1	-	-	CSASGPWGNTEAFF	TGCAGTGCTAGTGGGCCCTGGGGGAACACTGAAGCTTTCTTT
TRBV29-1	TRBJ2-1	few	TRBD2	CSVAGLGGGEQFF	TGCAGCGTTGCGGGACTAGGAGGAGGTGAGCAGTTCTTC
TRBV6-4	TRBJ2-4	few	-	CASSDLEGSIQYF	TGTGCCAGCAGTGACCTCGAGGGGAGCATTCAGTACTTC
TRBV7-7	TRBJ2-5	many	-	CASSPRTQETQYF	TGTGCTAGCAGCCCTCGGACACAAGAGACCCAGTACTTC
TRBV14	TRBJ2-1	many	-	CASTPLVRDEQFF	TGTGCCAGCACCCCTTTAGTGAGAGATGAGCAGTTCTTC
TRBV9	TRBJ1-1	few	-	CASSVGAQGGTEAFF	TGTGCCAGCAGCGTAGGGGCCCAGGGAGGGACTGAAGCTTTCTTT
TRBV6-1	TRBJ1-2	-	-	CASSSYGAPPSYGYTF	TGTGCCAGCAGCTCCTACGGGGCGCCTCCTTCCTATGGCTACACCTTC
TRBV12-3/TRBV12-4	TRBJ1-1	many	-	CASSLQMNTEAFF	TGCGCCAGCAGCCTCCAGATGAACACTGAAGCTTTCTTT
TRBV2	TRBJ1-1	few	-	CASSEEVGSGRAFF	TGTGCCAGCAGTGAAGAAGTAGGGTCGGGGAGAGCTTTCTTT
TRBV20-1	TRBJ1-1	many	-	CSARRVRLNTEAFF	TGCAGTGCTAGACGGGTCAGGTTGAACACTGAAGCTTTCTTT
TRBV20-1	TRBJ1-5	many	-	CSASSRGPRGNQPQHF	TGCAGTGCTAGCTCCCGGGGGCCCAGAGGCAATCAGCCCCAGCATTTT
TRBV7-6	TRBJ2-3	-	TRBD2	CASSLDRLAGLRFFLTDTQYF	TGTGCCAGCAGCTTAGACCGACTAGCGGGATTAAGATTTTTCCTCACAGATACGCAGTATTTT
TRBV7-3	TRBJ2-1	many	TRBD1	CASSSTGGGGDEQFF	TGTGCCAGCAGCTCGACAGGGGGGGGAGGAGATGAGCAGTTCTTC
TRBV3-1	TRBJ1-2	few	-	CASSQAQGGYTF	TGTGCCAGCAGCCAAGCCCAGGGCGGCTACACCTTC
TRBV9	TRBJ1-2	many	TRBD1	CASSPRGDSFNYGYTF	TGTGCCAGCAGCCCCCGTGGGGACAGCTTTAACTATGGCTACACCTTC